The 4 T cell receptor beta chains listed next were all sequenced from one sample in a study of immune cell composition in non-small cell lung cancer. The repertoire was sequenced with immunoSEQ multiplex PCR; TCRdb's copy has only in-frame clones and lacks some. The table includes 3,000 to 3,500 clones, 65% to 85% detected once. Sequencing was performed on lung tumor tissue. These receptor sequences come from a human donor with non-small cell lung cancer.

This clone is termed medium-sized. This chain joins TRBV19 and TRBJ2-1, with 7 bases that match TRBD1. The germline V gene encodes CDR1 LNHDA and CDR2 SQIVND (reference sequence). This CDR3 has 14 amino acids. The J segment lost 6 bases and the V segment lost 5 bases, leaving 7 bases of the junction unmatched. The DNA for the CDR3 is TGTGCCAGTAGTTTGACAGGGATGGGCAATGAGCAGTTCTTC. Protein: CASSLTGMGNEQFF. Filled out from reference TRBV19 and TRBJ2-1, the complete variable domain reads DGGITQSPKYLFRKEGQNVTLSCEQNLNHDAMYWYRQDPGQGLRLIYYSQIVNDFQKGDIAEGYSVSREKKESFPLTVTSAQKNPTAFYLCASSLTGMGNEQFFGPGTRLTVL.

The chain joins TRBV6-1 to TRBJ2-3; 11 positions match TRBD1. The trim removed 6 bases at V and 5 bases at J, leaving 4 bases unmatched. Germline V CDR1 and CDR2: MNHNS, SASEGT. CDR3 length: 14 residues. The CDR3 region is CASSMGQGGDTQYF. For the CDR3, the DNA is TGTGCCAGCAGCATGGGACAGGGGGGAGATACGCAGTATTTT.

This chain connects TRBV7-9 to TRBJ2-2; 7 bases map to TRBD2. Germline V gene sequence: CDR1 SEHNR, CDR2 FQNEAQ (reference sequence). The CDR3 sequence is 14 residues long. Trimming cost V 1 base and J 4 bases; bases outside gene matches: 0. The DNA of the CDR3 is TGTGCCAGCAGCTTAGGCGGGGGCACCGGGGAGCTGTTTTTT. Translation gives CASSLGGGTGELFF.

This chain joins TRBV5-8 and TRBJ2-2; D is possibly TRBD2 (6 bases). The germline V gene encodes CDR1 SGHTS and CDR2 YDEGEE. The CDR3 consists of 15 residues. The V gene lost 4 bases and the J gene lost 0 bases, with 10 bases spanning the gap. The CDR3 protein is CASSRRGPNTGELFF. The DNA for the CDR3 is TGTGCCAGCAGCCGGCGGGGACCGAACACCGGGGAGCTGTTTTTT.